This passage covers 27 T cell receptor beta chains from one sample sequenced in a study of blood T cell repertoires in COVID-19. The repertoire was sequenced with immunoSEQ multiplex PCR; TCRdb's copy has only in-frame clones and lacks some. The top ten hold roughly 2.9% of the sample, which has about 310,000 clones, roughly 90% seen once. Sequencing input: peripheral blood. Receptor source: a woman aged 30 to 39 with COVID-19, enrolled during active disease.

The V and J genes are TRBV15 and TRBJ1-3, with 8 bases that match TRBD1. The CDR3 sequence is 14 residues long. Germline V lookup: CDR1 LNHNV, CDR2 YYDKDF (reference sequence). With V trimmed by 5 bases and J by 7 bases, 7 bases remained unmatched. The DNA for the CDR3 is TGTGCCACCAGCGGGGGACAGGTGTTGAACACCATATATTTT. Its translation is CATSGGQVLNTIYF. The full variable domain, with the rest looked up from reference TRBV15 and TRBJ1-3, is DAMVIQNPRYQVTQFGKPVTLSCSQTLNHNVMYWYQQKSSQAPKLLFHYYDKDFNNEADTPDNFQSRRPNTSFCFLDIRSPGLGDTAMYLCATSGGQVLNTIYFGEGSWLTVV.

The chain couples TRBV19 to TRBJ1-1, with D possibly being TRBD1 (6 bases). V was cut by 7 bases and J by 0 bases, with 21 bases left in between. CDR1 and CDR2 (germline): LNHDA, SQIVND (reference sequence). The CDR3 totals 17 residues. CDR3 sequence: CASTQGLQPLMNTEAFF. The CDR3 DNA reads TGTGCCAGTACCCAGGGGCTACAGCCCCTCATGAACACTGAAGCTTTCTTT.

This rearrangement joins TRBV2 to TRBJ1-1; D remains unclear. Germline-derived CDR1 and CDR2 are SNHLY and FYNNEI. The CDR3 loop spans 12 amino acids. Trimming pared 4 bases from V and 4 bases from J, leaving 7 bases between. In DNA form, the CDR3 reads TGTGCCAGCAGTGGATGGAGCACTGAAGCTTTCTTT. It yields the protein CASSGWSTEAFF. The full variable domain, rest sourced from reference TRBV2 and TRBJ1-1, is EPEVTQTPSHQVTQMGQEVILRCVPISNHLYFYWYRQILGQKVEFLVSFYNNEISEKSEIFDDQFSVERPDGSNFTLKIRSTKLEDSAMYFCASSGWSTEAFFGQGTRLTVV.

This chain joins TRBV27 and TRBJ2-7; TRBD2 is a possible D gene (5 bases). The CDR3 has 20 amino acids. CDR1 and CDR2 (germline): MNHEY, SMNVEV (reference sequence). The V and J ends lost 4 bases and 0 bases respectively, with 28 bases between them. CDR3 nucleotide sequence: TGTGCCAGCAGTTCCTCGAGCCCCCGGTATTTGAGCGGAATCTCCTACGAGCAGTACTTC. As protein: CASSSSSPRYLSGISYEQYF.

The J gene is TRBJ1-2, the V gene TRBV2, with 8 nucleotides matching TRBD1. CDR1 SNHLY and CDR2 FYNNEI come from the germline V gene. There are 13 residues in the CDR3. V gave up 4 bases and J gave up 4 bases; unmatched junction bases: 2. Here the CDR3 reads CASSAQGAYGYTF. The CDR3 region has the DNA TGTGCCAGCAGTGCGCAGGGGGCCTATGGCTACACCTTC.

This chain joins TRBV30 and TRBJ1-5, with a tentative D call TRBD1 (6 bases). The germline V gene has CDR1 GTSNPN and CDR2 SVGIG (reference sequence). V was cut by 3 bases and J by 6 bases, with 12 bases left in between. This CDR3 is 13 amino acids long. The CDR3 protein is CAWSLGGVQPQHF. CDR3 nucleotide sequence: TGTGCCTGGAGCTTAGGGGGGGTTCAGCCCCAGCATTTT.

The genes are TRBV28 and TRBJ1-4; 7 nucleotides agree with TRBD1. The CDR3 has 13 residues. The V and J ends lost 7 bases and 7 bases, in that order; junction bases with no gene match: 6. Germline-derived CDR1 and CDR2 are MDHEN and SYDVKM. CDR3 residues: CASNSAGGEKLFF. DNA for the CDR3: TGTGCCAGCAATTCAGCAGGGGGTGAAAAACTGTTTTTT.

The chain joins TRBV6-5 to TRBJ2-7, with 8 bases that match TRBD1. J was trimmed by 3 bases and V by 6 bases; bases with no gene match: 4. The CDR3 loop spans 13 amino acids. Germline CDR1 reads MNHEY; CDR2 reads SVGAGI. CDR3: CASSRGRSYEQYF. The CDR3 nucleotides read TGTGCCAGCAGCAGGGGGCGAAGCTACGAGCAGTACTTC.

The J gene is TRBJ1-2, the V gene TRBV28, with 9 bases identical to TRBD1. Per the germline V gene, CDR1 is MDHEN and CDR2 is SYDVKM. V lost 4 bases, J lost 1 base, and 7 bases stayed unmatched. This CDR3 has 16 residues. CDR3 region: CASSSSGTGFNYGYTF. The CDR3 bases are TGTGCCAGCAGTTCCTCCGGGACAGGGTTTAACTATGGCTACACCTTC.

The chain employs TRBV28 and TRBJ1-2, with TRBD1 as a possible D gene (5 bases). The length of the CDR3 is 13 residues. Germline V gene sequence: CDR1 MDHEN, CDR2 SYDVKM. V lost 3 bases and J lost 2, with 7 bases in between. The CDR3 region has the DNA TGTGCCAGCAGTTTCCCAGGGAACTATGGCTACACCTTC. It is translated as CASSFPGNYGYTF.

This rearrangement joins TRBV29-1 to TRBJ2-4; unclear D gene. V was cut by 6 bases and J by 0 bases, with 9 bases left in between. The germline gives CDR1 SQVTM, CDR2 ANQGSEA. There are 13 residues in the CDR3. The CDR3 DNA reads TGCAGCGTAGATGAGATAGCCAAAAACATTCAGTACTTC. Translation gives CSVDEIAKNIQYF.

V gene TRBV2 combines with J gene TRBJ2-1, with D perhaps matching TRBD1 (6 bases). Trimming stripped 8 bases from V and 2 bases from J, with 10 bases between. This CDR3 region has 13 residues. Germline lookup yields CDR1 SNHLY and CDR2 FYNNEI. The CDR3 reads CASGQGTYNEQFF. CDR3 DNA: TGTGCCAGCGGGCAGGGGACCTACAATGAGCAGTTCTTC.

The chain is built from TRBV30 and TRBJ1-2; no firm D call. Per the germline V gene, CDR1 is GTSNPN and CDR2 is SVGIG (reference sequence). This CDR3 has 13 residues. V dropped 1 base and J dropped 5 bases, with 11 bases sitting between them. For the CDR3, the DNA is TGTGCCTGGAGTGGAGAGGTTGGGTATGGCTACACCTTC. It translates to CAWSGEVGYGYTF.

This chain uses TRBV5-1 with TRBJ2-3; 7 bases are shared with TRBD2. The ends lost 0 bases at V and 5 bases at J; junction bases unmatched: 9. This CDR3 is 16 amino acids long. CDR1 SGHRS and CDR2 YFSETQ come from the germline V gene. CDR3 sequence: CASSLEVTGGLDTQYF. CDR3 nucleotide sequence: TGCGCCAGCAGCTTGGAGGTAACGGGAGGTTTAGATACGCAGTATTTT. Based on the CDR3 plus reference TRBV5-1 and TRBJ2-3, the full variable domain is KAGVTQTPRYLIKTRGQQVTLSCSPISGHRSVSWYQQTPGQGLQFLFEYFSETQRNKGNFPGRFSGRQFSNSRSEMNVSTLELGDSALYLCASSLEVTGGLDTQYFGPGTRLTVL.

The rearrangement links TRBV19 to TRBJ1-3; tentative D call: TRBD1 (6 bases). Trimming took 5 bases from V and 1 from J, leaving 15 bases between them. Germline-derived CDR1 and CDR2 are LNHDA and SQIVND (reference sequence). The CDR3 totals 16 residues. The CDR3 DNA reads TGTGCCAGTAGTCAAGGGGGAATCGAGTCTGGAAACACCATATATTTT. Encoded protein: CASSQGGIESGNTIYF.

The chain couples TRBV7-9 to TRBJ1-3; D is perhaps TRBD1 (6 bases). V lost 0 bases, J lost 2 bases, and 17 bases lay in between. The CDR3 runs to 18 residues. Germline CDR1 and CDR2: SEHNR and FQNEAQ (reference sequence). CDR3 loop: CASSLAQGLIFAGNTIYF. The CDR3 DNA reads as TGTGCCAGCAGCTTAGCACAGGGTCTGATTTTTGCTGGAAACACCATATATTTT.

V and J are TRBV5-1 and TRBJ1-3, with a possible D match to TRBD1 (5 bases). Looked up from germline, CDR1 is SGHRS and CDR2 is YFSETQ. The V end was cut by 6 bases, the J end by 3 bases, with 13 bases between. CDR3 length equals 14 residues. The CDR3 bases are TGCGCCAGCAAATCCGGGGGAGATGGAAACACCATATATTTT. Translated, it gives CASKSGGDGNTIYF.

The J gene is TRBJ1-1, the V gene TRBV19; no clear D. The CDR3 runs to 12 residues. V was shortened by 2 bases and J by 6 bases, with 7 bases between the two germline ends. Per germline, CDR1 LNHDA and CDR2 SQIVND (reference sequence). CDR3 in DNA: TGTGCCAGTAGTATAACAGCCGCTGAAGCTTTCTTT. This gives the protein CASSITAAEAFF.

This CDR3 is CASIQGDRSYNEQFF. DNA for the CDR3: TGTGCCAGCATCCAGGGCGACCGCTCCTACAATGAGCAGTTCTTC. J is TRBJ2-1 and V is TRBV28; TRBD1 is a possible D gene (5 bases). Trimming removed 7 bases from V and 0 bases from J, with 13 bases in between. In germline, CDR1 is MDHEN, CDR2 SYDVKM. CDR3 size: 15 residues.

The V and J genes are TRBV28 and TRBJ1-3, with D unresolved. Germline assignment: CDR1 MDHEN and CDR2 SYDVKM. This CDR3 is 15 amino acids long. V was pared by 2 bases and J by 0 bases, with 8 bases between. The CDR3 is CASSLEGYSGNTIYF. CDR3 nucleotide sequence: TGTGCCAGCAGTTTAGAGGGTTACTCTGGAAACACCATATATTTT.

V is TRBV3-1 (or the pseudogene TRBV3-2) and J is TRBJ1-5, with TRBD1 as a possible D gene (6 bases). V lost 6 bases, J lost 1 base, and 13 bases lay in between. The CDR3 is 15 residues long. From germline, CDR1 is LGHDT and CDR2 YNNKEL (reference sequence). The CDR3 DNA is TGTGCCAGCAGTTCGCAGGGGAACAGCAATCAGCCCCAGCATTTT. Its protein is CASSSQGNSNQPQHF.

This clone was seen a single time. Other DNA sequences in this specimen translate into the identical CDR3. CDR3 DNA sequence: TGCGCCAGCAGCCAAGATGGGCTAGCGGGAGACAATGAGCAGTTCTTC. This gives the protein CASSQDGLAGDNEQFF. The chain recombines TRBV4-1 with TRBJ2-1; TRBD2 aligns across 10 bases. This CDR3 contains 16 residues. Germline V gene sequence: CDR1 MGHRA, CDR2 YSYEKL. With 0 bases clipped from V and 5 bases from J, the junction kept 4 bases outside the gene matches.

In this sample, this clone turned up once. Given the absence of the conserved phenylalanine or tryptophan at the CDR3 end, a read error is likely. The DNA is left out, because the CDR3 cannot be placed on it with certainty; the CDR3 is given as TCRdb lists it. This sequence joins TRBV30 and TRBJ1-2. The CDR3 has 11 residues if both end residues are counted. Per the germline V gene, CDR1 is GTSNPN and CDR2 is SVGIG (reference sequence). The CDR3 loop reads CAWNTQRGSVI.

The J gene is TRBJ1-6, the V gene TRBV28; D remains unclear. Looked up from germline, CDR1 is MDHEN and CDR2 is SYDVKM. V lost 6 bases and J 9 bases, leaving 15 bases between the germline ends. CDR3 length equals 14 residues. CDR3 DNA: TGTGCCAGCAGAATTTCCGGGGAAGTTTCACCCCTCCACTTT. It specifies CASRISGEVSPLHF.

The CDR3 loop reads CASTQTPDRTGYTF. CDR3 coding DNA: TGTGCCAGCACCCAAACCCCCGACAGGACCGGCTACACCTTC. V gene TRBV28 combines with J gene TRBJ1-2; D might be TRBD1 (6 bases). This CDR3 region has 14 residues. Germline assignment: CDR1 MDHEN and CDR2 SYDVKM. The V gene lost 7 bases and the J gene lost 8 bases, with 20 bases spanning the gap.

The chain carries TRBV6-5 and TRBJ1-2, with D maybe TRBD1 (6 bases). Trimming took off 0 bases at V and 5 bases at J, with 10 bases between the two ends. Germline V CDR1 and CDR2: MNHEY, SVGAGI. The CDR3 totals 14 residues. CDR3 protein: CASSYSGTRYGYTF. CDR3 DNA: TGTGCCAGCAGTTACTCGGGGACAAGATATGGCTACACCTTC.

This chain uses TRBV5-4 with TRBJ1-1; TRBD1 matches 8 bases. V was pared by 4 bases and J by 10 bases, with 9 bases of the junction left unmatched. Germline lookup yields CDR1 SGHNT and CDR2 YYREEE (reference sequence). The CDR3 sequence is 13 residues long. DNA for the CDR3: TGTGCCAGCAGCCTGGACAGGGCGAGGGGAGCTTTCTTT. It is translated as CASSLDRARGAFF.